The 21 T cell receptor beta chains in this list originate from one sample, sequenced in a study of CD8 T cells in Susac syndrome. The RNA, about 0.45 to 1 ug, was put through reverse transcription using random hexamers. TCRdb re-analysed the immunoSEQ multiplex PCR reads in MiXCR, keeping a single row per CDR3 protein. The repertoire holds 71,000 or so distinct CDR3 sequences, 85% to 95% seen once, with around 0.15% in the top ten. Sequencing was done on a sample of CD4+ T cells from PBMCs. The receptors stem from a human donor with Susac syndrome.

This clonotype was observed a few times. This rearrangement joins TRBV7-2 to TRBJ2-7; TRBD1 matches at 8 bases. CDR3 length: 14 amino acids. The germline CDR1 and CDR2 sequences are SGHTA and FQGNSA. J was trimmed by 6 bases and V by 0 bases; bases with no gene match: 4. In DNA form, the CDR3 reads TGTGCCAGCAGCTTAGCCCAGGGGGCGGTCGAGCAGTACTTC. It yields the protein CASSLAQGAVEQYF.

V is TRBV7-8 and J is TRBJ2-5; D ambiguous. V shed 1 base and J shed 5 bases, with 8 bases lying between them. CDR1 is SGHVS, CDR2 FQNEAQ, per germline. This CDR3 is built from 13 residues. The CDR3 bases are TGTGCCAGCAGCTTAGTAGCACGGGAGACCCAGTACTTC. This codes for CASSLVARETQYF.

The J gene is TRBJ2-5, the V gene TRBV24-1, with 7 bases aligning to TRBD1. V was pared by 4 bases and J by 4 bases, with 8 bases of the junction left unmatched. Germline loops: CDR1 KGHDR, CDR2 SFDVKD. The length of the CDR3 is 15 residues. CDR3 nucleotide sequence: TGTGCCACCAGTGAAAGTCAGGCAGGGGGAGAGACCCAGTACTTC. Protein sequence: CATSESQAGGETQYF.

V and J are TRBV7-6 and TRBJ2-3; TRBD1 aligns across 7 bases. Germline trimming cut 6 bases from V and 0 bases from J; bases unmatched to any gene: 6. In germline, CDR1 is SGHVS, CDR2 FNYEAQ. There are 15 residues in the CDR3. Written as DNA, the CDR3 is TGTGCCAGCAGACCCGGACAGGAGAGCACAGATACGCAGTATTTT. The encoded protein is CASRPGQESTDTQYF.

This chain uses TRBV6-6 with TRBJ2-3, with TRBD2 matching over 8 bases. This CDR3 has 15 residues. J lost 4 bases, V lost 2 bases, and 5 bases had no gene match. CDR1 MNHNY and CDR2 SVGAGI come from the germline V gene (reference sequence). The CDR3 loop is CASSYAGGRADTQYF. The DNA for the CDR3 is TGTGCCAGCAGTTACGCGGGGGGCCGCGCAGATACGCAGTATTTT.

The chain couples TRBV7-2 to TRBJ1-2; D gene ambiguous. CDR3 length equals 14 residues. Trimming took off 5 bases at V and 4 bases at J, with 14 bases between the two ends. The germline V gene encodes CDR1 SGHTA and CDR2 FQGNSA. CDR3: CASSPLQTSYGYTF. The CDR3 DNA reads as TGTGCCAGCAGCCCGCTCCAGACCTCCTATGGCTACACCTTC.

This clonotype was detected once. V and J are TRBV18 and TRBJ1-3, with 8 bases that match TRBD1. Germline V gene sequence: CDR1 KGHSH, CDR2 LQKENI. The J segment lost 3 bases and the V segment lost 2 bases, leaving 3 bases of the junction unmatched. CDR3 length: 15 residues. CDR3 coding DNA: TGTGCCAGCTCACCAAGGACAGGGTATGGAAACACCATATATTTT. Residues: CASSPRTGYGNTIYF.

The V and J genes are TRBV3-1 and TRBJ2-2, with D unclear. This CDR3 has 13 amino acids. Germline CDR1 LGHDT, CDR2 YNNKEL (reference sequence). Trimming stripped 3 bases from V and 4 bases from J, with 6 bases between. CDR3 protein: CASSQDFTGELFF. The CDR3 DNA sequence: TGTGCCAGCAGCCAGGATTTCACCGGGGAGCTGTTTTTT.

This rearrangement joins TRBV5-1 to TRBJ1-1; D ambiguous. V lost 0 bases and J 10 bases, leaving 10 bases between the germline ends. The CDR3 loop spans 12 amino acids. CDR1 is SGHRS, CDR2 YFSETQ, per germline. The CDR3 spells CASSLEGWGAFF. The CDR3 nucleotides read TGCGCCAGCAGCTTGGAGGGATGGGGAGCTTTCTTT. Full variable domain (rest looked up from reference TRBV5-1 and TRBJ1-1): KAGVTQTPRYLIKTRGQQVTLSCSPISGHRSVSWYQQTPGQGLQFLFEYFSETQRNKGNFPGRFSGRQFSNSRSEMNVSTLELGDSALYLCASSLEGWGAFFGQGTRLTVV.

V is TRBV5-1 and J is TRBJ1-1; TRBD1 aligns across 8 bases. Germline V gives CDR1 SGHRS, CDR2 YFSETQ. The length of the CDR3 is 15 residues. With 0 bases clipped from V and 1 base from J, the junction kept 2 bases outside the gene matches. Here the CDR3 DNA reads TGCGCCAGCAGCTTGGACGGACAGGGGAACACTGAAGCTTTCTTT. This gives the protein CASSLDGQGNTEAFF.

The chain has TRBV18 and TRBJ1-2, with D possibly being TRBD1 (5 bases). V was shortened by 3 bases and J by 4 bases, with 18 bases between the two germline ends. The CDR3 has 16 residues. Germline lookup yields CDR1 KGHSH and CDR2 LQKENI. The CDR3 reads CASSPLPRGQGYGYTF. In DNA, the CDR3 is TGTGCCAGCTCACCGCTTCCTCGGGGCCAGGGCTATGGCTACACCTTC.

The chain carries TRBV28 and TRBJ1-5; D is perhaps TRBD1 (6 bases). The CDR3 has 16 residues. Deletions cut 6 bases from V and 0 bases from J, with 15 bases between. Germline V lookup: CDR1 MDHEN, CDR2 SYDVKM. The CDR3 region is CASRGGGTHSNQPQHF. In nucleotides, the CDR3 is TGTGCCAGCAGGGGAGGGGGGACTCATAGCAATCAGCCCCAGCATTTT. The entire variable domain, with the rest obtained from reference TRBV28 and TRBJ1-5, is as follows: DVKVTQSSRYLVKRTGEKVFLECVQDMDHENMFWYRQDPGLGLRLIYFSYDVKMKEKGDIPEGYSVSREKKERFSLILESASTNQTSMYLCASRGGGTHSNQPQHFGDGTRLSIL.

This chain links TRBV30 with TRBJ2-3; D not resolved. The CDR3 is 12 amino acids. CDR1 GTSNPN and CDR2 SVGIG come from the germline V gene (reference sequence). V was shortened by 3 bases and J by 10 bases, with 14 bases between the two germline ends. Here the CDR3 DNA reads TGTGCCTGGAGATTGCTCCGCCATGCGCAGTATTTT. It yields the protein CAWRLLRHAQYF.

The J gene is TRBJ1-6, the V gene TRBV6-5; 9 bases map to TRBD1. The CDR3 covers 14 residues. CDR1 is MNHEY and CDR2 is SVGAGI in the germline V gene. J lost 8 bases, V lost 5 bases, and 4 bases had no gene match. This CDR3 reads CASSRGQGDSPLHF. As DNA, the CDR3 is TGTGCCAGCAGTAGGGGACAGGGCGATTCACCCCTCCACTTT.

The chain employs TRBV18 and TRBJ2-3; 14 bases are shared with TRBD2. Germline V gene sequence: CDR1 KGHSH, CDR2 LQKENI. Losses at the gene ends were 6 bases for V and 2 bases for J; bases not matched to a gene: 13. This CDR3 region has 19 residues. DNA for the CDR3: TGTGCCAGCTCTCCGCCGGGACTAGCGGGGGAGACGAACACAGATACGCAGTATTTT. Translating gives CASSPPGLAGETNTDTQYF.

CDR3 sequence: CASSQPLTSGGLSNEQFF. In DNA, the CDR3 is TGTGCCAGCAGCCAACCGTTGACTAGCGGGGGGCTCAGTAATGAGCAGTTCTTC. The V call is TRBV14, the J call TRBJ2-1, with 13 bases fitting TRBD2. The CDR3 runs to 18 residues. The V segment lost 2 bases and the J segment 7 bases; nucleotides outside the gene matches: 11. The germline V gene has CDR1 SGHDN and CDR2 FVKESK.

The chain has TRBV5-6 and TRBJ2-3; 10 bases line up with TRBD2. Germline trimming cut 3 bases from V and 2 bases from J; bases unmatched to any gene: 6. Looked up from germline, CDR1 is SGHDT and CDR2 is YYEEEE. CDR3 length: 16 amino acids. The CDR3 loop reads CASSSPLAGTTDTQYF. CDR3 DNA: TGTGCCAGCAGCTCGCCACTAGCGGGGACCACAGATACGCAGTATTTT.

CDR3 region: CASSLLTSTDTQYF. CDR3 sequence (DNA): TGTGCCAGCAGTTTGCTTACTAGCACAGATACGCAGTATTTT. The V call is TRBV28, the J call TRBJ2-3; D uncertain. This CDR3 spans 14 amino acids. The V gene lost 3 bases and the J gene lost 0 bases, with 7 bases spanning the gap. Germline assignment: CDR1 MDHEN and CDR2 SYDVKM.

V is TRBV6-1 and J is TRBJ1-5; no definite D call. The V and J ends lost 1 base and 0 bases respectively, with 10 bases between them. Germline loops: CDR1 MNHNS, CDR2 SASEGT. CDR3 length: 16 residues. This chain's CDR3 is CASSEGWRISNQPQHF. DNA for the CDR3: TGTGCCAGCAGTGAAGGATGGCGTATTAGCAATCAGCCCCAGCATTTT.

The genes are TRBV6-2 or TRBV6-3 and TRBJ1-2; the D is unclear. The germline CDR1 and CDR2 sequences are MNHEY and SVGEGT. The CDR3 length is 15 residues. V was pared by 6 bases and J by 1 base, with 15 bases between. CDR3 DNA: TGTGCCAGCAGAGGGAAGGGAGAGGGTAACTATGGCTACACCTTC. This encodes CASRGKGEGNYGYTF.

The table lists this clonotype with a count of one. The chain recombines TRBV2 with TRBJ2-2, with D possibly being TRBD1 or TRBD2 (6 bases each). The CDR3 has 15 residues. Germline V CDR1 and CDR2: SNHLY, FYNNEI. Deletions cut 8 bases from V and 0 bases from J, with 13 bases between. For the CDR3, the DNA is TGTGCCAGCGGGGGGCAGGCAGCGAACACCGGGGAGCTGTTTTTT. This sequence encodes CASGGQAANTGELFF.